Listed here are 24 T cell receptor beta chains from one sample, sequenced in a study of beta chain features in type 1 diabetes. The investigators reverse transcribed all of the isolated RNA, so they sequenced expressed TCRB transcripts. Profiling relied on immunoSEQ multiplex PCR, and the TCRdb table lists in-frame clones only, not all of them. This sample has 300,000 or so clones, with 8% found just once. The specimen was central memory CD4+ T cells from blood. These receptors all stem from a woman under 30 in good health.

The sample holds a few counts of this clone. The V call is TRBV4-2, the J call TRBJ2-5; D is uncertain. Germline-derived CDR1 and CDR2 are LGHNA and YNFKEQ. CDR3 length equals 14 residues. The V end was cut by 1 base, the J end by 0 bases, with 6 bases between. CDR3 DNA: TGTGCCAGCAGCCAAGGCCGGTACCAAGAGACCCAGTACTTC. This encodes CASSQGRYQETQYF.

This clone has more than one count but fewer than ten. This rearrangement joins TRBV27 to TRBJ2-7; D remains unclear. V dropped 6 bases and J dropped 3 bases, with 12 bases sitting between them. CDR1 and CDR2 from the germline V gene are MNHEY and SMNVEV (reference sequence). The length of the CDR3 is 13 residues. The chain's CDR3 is CASSKGSFYEQYF. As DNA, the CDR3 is TGTGCCAGCAGCAAAGGTAGTTTCTACGAGCAGTACTTC.

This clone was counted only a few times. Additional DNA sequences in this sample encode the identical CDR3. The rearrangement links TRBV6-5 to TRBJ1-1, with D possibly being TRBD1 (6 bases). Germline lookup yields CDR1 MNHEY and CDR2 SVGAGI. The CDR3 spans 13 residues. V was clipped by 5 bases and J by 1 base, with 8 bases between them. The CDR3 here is CASSRQENTEAFF. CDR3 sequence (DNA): TGTGCCAGCAGTAGACAGGAGAACACTGAAGCTTTCTTT.

Here the CDR3 reads CASSSSGHDQETQYF. The DNA of the CDR3 is TGTGCCAGCAGCAGCAGCGGGCATGATCAAGAGACCCAGTACTTC. The chain is built from TRBV21-1 and TRBJ2-5; the table's TRBD2 call for D was not verified on the DNA. TRBV21-1 is a recognized pseudogene. The CDR3 totals 15 residues.

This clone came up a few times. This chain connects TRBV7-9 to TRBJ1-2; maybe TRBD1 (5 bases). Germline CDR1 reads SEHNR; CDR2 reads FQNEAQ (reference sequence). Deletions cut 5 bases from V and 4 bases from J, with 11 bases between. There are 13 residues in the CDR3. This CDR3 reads CASSPDRLYGYTF. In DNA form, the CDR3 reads TGTGCCAGCAGCCCAGACAGACTCTATGGCTACACCTTC.

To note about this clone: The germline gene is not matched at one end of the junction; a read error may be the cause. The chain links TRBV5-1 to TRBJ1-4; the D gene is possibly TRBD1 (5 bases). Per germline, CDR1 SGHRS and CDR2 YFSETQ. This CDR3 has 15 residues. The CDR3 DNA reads TGCGCCAGCAGATTGGGGCAGGATTTTAATGAAAAACTGTTTTTT. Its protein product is CASRLGQDFNEKLFF.

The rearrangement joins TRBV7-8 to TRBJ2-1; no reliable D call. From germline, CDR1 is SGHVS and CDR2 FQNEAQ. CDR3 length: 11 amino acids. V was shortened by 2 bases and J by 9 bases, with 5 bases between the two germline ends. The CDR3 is CASSLSVEQFF. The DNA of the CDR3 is TGTGCCAGCAGCTTATCGGTTGAGCAGTTCTTC. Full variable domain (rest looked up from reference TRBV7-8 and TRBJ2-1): GAGVSQSPRYKVAKRGQDVALRCDPISGHVSLFWYQQALGQGPEFLTYFQNEAQLDKSGLPSDRFFAERPEGSVSTLKIQRTQQEDSAVYLCASSLSVEQFFGPGTRLTVL.

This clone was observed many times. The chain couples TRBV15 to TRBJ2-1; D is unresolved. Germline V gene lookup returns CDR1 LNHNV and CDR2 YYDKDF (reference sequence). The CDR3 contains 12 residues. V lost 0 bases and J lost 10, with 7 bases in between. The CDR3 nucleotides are TGTGCCACCAGCAGAGATCGTCAGGAGCAGTTCTTC. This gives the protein CATSRDRQEQFF. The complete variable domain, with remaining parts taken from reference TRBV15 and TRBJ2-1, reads DAMVIQNPRYQVTQFGKPVTLSCSQTLNHNVMYWYQQKSSQAPKLLFHYYDKDFNNEADTPDNFQSRRPNTSFCFLDIRSPGLGDTAMYLCATSRDRQEQFFGPGTRLTVL.

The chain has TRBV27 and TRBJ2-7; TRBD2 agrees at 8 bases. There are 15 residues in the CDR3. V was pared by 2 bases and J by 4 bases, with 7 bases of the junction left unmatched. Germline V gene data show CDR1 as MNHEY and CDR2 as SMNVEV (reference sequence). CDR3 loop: CASSLTGLGEYEQYF. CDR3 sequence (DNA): TGTGCCAGCAGTTTAACGGGACTAGGGGAATACGAGCAGTACTTC.

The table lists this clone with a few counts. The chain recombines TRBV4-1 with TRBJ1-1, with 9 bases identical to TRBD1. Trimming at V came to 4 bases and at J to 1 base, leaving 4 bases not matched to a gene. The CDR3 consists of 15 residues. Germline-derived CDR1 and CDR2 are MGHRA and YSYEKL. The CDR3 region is CASSPGTGRNTEAFF. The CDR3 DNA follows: TGCGCCAGCAGCCCCGGGACAGGGAGGAACACTGAAGCTTTCTTT.

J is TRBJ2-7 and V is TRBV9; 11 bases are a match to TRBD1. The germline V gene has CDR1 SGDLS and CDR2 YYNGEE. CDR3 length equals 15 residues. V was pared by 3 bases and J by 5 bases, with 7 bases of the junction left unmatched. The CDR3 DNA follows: TGTGCCAGCAGCGGCACTGGGGACAGGGGGAACGAGCAGTACTTC. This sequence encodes CASSGTGDRGNEQYF.

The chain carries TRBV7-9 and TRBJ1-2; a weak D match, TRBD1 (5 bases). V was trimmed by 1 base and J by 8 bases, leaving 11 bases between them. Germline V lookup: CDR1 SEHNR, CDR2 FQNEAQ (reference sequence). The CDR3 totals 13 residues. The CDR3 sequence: CASSLDGASGYTF. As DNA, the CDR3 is TGTGCCAGCAGCTTAGATGGGGCTAGCGGCTACACCTTC.

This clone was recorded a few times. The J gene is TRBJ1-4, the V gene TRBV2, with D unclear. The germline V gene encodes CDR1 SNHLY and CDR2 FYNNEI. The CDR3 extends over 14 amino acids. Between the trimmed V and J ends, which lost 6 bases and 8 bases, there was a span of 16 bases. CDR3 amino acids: CASRASRSGEKLFF. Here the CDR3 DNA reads TGTGCCAGCAGAGCATCCCGGTCGGGAGAAAAACTGTTTTTT.

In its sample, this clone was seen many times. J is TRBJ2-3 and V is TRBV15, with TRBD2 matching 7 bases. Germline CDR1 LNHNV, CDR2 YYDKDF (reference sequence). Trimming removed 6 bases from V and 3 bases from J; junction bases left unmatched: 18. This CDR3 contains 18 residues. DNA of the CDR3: TGTGCCACCAGAGACCGGATGCAGTACGGGAGGAGGACAGATACGCAGTATTTT. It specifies CATRDRMQYGRRTDTQYF.

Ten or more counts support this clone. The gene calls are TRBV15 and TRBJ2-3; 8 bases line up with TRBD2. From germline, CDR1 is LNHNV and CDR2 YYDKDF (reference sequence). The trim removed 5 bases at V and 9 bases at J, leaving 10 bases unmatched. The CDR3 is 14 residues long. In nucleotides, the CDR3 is TGTGCCACCAGCCCTCGGGAGGGCCGCATAACGCAGTATTTT. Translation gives CATSPREGRITQYF.

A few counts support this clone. The CDR3 loop reads CASSMRLTDTQYF. The DNA for the CDR3 is TGTGCCAGCAGCATGAGGCTCACAGATACGCAGTATTTT. V is TRBV7-2 and J is TRBJ2-3; no reliable D call. CDR1 SGHTA and CDR2 FQGNSA come from the germline V gene. The V end was cut by 5 bases, the J end by 2 bases, with 8 bases between. This CDR3 contains 13 residues. Full variable domain (missing parts from reference TRBV7-2 and TRBJ2-3): GAGVSQSPSNKVTEKGKDVELRCDPISGHTALYWYRQSLGQGLEFLIYFQGNSAPDKSGLPSDRFSAERTGGSVSTLTIQRTQQEDSAVYLCASSMRLTDTQYFGPGTRLTVL.

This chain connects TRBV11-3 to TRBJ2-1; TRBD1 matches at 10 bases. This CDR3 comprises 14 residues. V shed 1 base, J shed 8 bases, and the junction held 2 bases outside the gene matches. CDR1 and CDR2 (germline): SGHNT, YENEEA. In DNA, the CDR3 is TGTGCCAGCAGCTTAGCGACAGGGGGCCATGAGCAGTTCTTC. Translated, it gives CASSLATGGHEQFF. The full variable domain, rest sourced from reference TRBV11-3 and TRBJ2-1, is EAGVVQSPRYKIIEKKQPVAFWCNPISGHNTLYWYLQNLGQGPELLIRYENEEAVDDSQLPKDRFSAERLKGVDSTLKIQPAELGDSAVYLCASSLATGGHEQFFGPGTRLTVL.

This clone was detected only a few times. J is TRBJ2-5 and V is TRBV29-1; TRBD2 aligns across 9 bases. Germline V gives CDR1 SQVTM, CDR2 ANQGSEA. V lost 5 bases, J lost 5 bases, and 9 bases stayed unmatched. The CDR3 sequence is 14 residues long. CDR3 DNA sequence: TGCAGCGTTCTAGGTAGCGGGAGTACCGAGACCCAGTACTTC. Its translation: CSVLGSGSTETQYF.

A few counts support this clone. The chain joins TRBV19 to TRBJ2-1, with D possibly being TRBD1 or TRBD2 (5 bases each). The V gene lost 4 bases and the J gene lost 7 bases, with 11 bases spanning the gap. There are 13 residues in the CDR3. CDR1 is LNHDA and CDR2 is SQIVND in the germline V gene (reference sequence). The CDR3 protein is CASSTGWGNEQFF. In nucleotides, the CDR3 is TGTGCCAGTAGTACCGGGTGGGGGAATGAGCAGTTCTTC.

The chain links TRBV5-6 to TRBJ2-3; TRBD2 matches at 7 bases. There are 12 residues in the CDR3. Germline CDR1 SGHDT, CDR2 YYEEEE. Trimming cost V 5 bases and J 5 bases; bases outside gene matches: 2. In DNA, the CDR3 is TGTGCCAGCAGTTGGGGGGGAGATACGCAGTATTTT. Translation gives CASSWGGDTQYF.

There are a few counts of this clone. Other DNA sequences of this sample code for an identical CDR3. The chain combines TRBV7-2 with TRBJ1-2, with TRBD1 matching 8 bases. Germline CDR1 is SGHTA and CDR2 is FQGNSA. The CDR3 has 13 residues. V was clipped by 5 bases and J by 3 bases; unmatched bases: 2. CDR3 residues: CASSPGQDYGYTF. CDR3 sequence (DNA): TGTGCCAGCAGCCCGGGACAGGACTATGGCTACACCTTC. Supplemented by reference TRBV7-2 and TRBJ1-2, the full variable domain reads GAGVSQSPSNKVTEKGKDVELRCDPISGHTALYWYRQSLGQGLEFLIYFQGNSAPDKSGLPSDRFSAERTGGSVSTLTIQRTQQEDSAVYLCASSPGQDYGYTFGSGTRLTVV.

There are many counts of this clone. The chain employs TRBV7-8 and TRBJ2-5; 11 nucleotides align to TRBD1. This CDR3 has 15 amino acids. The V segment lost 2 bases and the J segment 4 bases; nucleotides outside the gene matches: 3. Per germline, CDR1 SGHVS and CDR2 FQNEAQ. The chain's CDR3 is CASSLYGTGGETQYF. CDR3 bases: TGTGCCAGCAGCTTATATGGGACAGGGGGAGAGACCCAGTACTTC.

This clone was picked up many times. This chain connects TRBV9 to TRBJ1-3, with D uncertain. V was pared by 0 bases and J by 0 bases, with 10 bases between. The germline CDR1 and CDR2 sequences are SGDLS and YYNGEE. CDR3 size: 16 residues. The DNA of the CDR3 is TGTGCCAGCAGCGTAGAGGCCACAGACTCTGGAAACACCATATATTTT. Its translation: CASSVEATDSGNTIYF.

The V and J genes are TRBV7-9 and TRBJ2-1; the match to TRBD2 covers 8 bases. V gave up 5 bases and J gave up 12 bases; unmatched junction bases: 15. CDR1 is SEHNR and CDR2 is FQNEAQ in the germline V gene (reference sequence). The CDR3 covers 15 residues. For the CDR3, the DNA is TGTGCCAGCAGCCCAGTAGGACTAGCCAGTTTAGGGCAGTTCTTC. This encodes CASSPVGLASLGQFF.